The 10 T cell receptor beta chains in this list originate from one sample, sequenced in a study of cytomegalovirus exposure and HLA in healthy donors. Profiled with immunoSEQ multiplex PCR; TCRdb holds only in-frame clones, not every one. Here the sample spans about 56,000 clones, about 92% being singletons. The sequencing sample was made of PBMCs. The receptors come from a man aged 18 to 30 in good health and CMV-seronegative.

With regard to this clone: Compared with germline, one end of the junction differs, possibly owing to a read error. The rearrangement joins TRBV18 to TRBJ2-1; TRBD2 matches 13 bases. Per germline, CDR1 KGHSH and CDR2 LQKENI. CDR3 length: 14 amino acids. The CDR3 here is CASSPLAGGPEQFF. Here the CDR3 DNA reads TGTGCCAGCTCCCCACTAGCGGGAGGGCCTGAGCAGTTCTTC.

This clone was recorded a few times. The chain employs TRBV4-1 and TRBJ2-7; 7 nucleotides match TRBD2. Germline trimming cut 0 bases from V and 2 bases from J; bases unmatched to any gene: 4. The CDR3 has 15 amino acids. Germline-derived CDR1 and CDR2 are MGHRA and YSYEKL. The CDR3 sequence: CASSQEEGGPYEQYF. The CDR3 coding sequence is TGCGCCAGCAGCCAAGAAGAGGGAGGGCCCTACGAGCAGTACTTC.

This sequence joins TRBV7-2 and TRBJ2-3; 8 nucleotides agree with TRBD2. Germline V CDR1 and CDR2: SGHTA, FQGNSA. After removal of 5 bases from V and 1 base from J, the junction contained 8 bases not matched to a gene. The CDR3 consists of 16 residues. In DNA form, the CDR3 reads TGTGCCAGCAGCCCAGACTCGGGAGGGGGCACAGATACGCAGTATTTT. Its protein product is CASSPDSGGGTDTQYF.

The rearrangement links TRBV18 to TRBJ2-5; 8 positions agree with TRBD1. Germline V lookup: CDR1 KGHSH, CDR2 LQKENI. This CDR3 has 13 residues. Trimming took 3 bases from V and 3 from J; bases not matched to a gene: 0. The CDR3: CASSPTGEETQYF. DNA for the CDR3: TGTGCCAGCTCACCGACAGGGGAAGAGACCCAGTACTTC. Based on the CDR3 plus reference TRBV18 and TRBJ2-5, the full variable domain is NAGVMQNPRHLVRRRGQEARLRCSPMKGHSHVYWYRQLPEEGLKFMVYLQKENIIDESGMPKERFSAEFPKEGPSILRIQQVVRGDSAAYFCASSPTGEETQYFGPGTRLLVL.

The chain is built from TRBV9 and TRBJ2-7, with D perhaps matching TRBD1 (6 bases). Trimming shortened V by 1 base and J by 5 bases, and 16 bases separated the two germline ends. Germline V gene sequence: CDR1 SGDLS, CDR2 YYNGEE. The CDR3 is 15 residues long. CDR3 DNA sequence: TGTGCCAGCAGCGTATCCAGGGGTCTAGGCGACGAGCAGTACTTC. Translated: CASSVSRGLGDEQYF. Based on the CDR3 plus reference TRBV9 and TRBJ2-7, the full variable domain is DSGVTQTPKHLITATGQRVTLRCSPRSGDLSVYWYQQSLDQGLQFLIQYYNGEERAKGNILERFSAQQFPDLHSELNLSSLELGDSALYFCASSVSRGLGDEQYFGPGTRLTVT.

The chain has TRBV11-2 and TRBJ1-1; TRBD1 aligns across 7 bases. With V trimmed by 3 bases and J by 7 bases, 5 bases remained unmatched. Germline CDR1 SGHAT, CDR2 FQNNGV. The CDR3 spans 13 residues. CDR3 sequence reads: CASSLEGAGEAFF. In DNA, the CDR3 is TGTGCCAGCAGCTTGGAGGGGGCAGGTGAAGCTTTCTTT.

The chain combines TRBV7-2 with TRBJ2-7, with TRBD1 identical over 10 bases. With 5 bases clipped from V and 0 bases from J, the junction kept 4 bases outside the gene matches. CDR1 is SGHTA and CDR2 is FQGNSA in the germline V gene. This CDR3 region has 15 residues. As DNA, the CDR3 is TGTGCCAGCAGCAGAAGGACAGGGGGCTCCTACGAGCAGTACTTC. This sequence encodes CASSRRTGGSYEQYF.

The chain carries TRBV25-1 and TRBJ1-1; D not certain. The CDR3 consists of 11 residues. V was cut by 8 bases and J by 1 base, with 5 bases left in between. Germline V lookup: CDR1 MGHDK, CDR2 SYGVNS. CDR3 sequence (DNA): TGTGCCAGCGAACAGAACACTGAAGCTTTCTTT. This sequence encodes CASEQNTEAFF.

The gene calls are TRBV28 and TRBJ2-5; TRBD1 is a possible D gene (7 bases). Germline loops: CDR1 MDHEN, CDR2 SYDVKM. The CDR3 loop spans 13 amino acids. Trimming took 3 bases from V and 6 from J, leaving 11 bases between them. This CDR3 reads CASSFRGRKTQYF. CDR3 coding DNA: TGTGCCAGCAGTTTCAGGGGGAGGAAGACCCAGTACTTC.

J is TRBJ2-7 and V is TRBV5-1, with 8 nucleotides matching TRBD1. This CDR3 spans 14 amino acids. CDR1 SGHRS and CDR2 YFSETQ come from the germline V gene. V shed 4 bases, J shed 2 bases, and the junction held 5 bases outside the gene matches. The CDR3 is CASSIGQGPYEQYF. As DNA, the CDR3 is TGCGCCAGCAGCATCGGACAGGGACCCTACGAGCAGTACTTC.